This T cell receptor (beta chain) derives from a study of blood T cell repertoires in COVID-19 (dated by TCRdb to between 2020 and 2021). About the full investigation: The collaborator samples originated in the United States, Italy and Spain and spanned the acute and convalescent phases of COVID-19. Nearly every sample came with metadata listing a de-identified subject ID, COVID-19 status, age in years and sex. The repertoires were released in a freely available public database meant as a resource for research on the immune response to SARS-CoV-2. Samples came from the ongoing ImmuneRACE study (first 160 participants) plus 1,254 subjects from 6 global collaborators. The prospective study material was composed of cDNA or gDNA derived from T cells, B-cell-depleted T cells, or PBMCs. The dataset comprised deeply sampled blood TCRbeta repertoires from subjects exposed to, actively infected with, or recovered from COVID-19. Where HLA class I and class II types were available, the types were taken from metadata supplied by the sample provider, not from assay-based typing. The investigation overall reported the following: The quantity of clinical and demographic metadata differed by source and by participant and was supplied without curation.

In its sample, this clone was seen a few times. Its target antigen remains unknown. Base qualities are not at hand, and no much larger clone is one base apart. TCRbeta CDR3 regions were amplified from genomic DNA by means of the immunoSEQ Assay, a bias-controlled multiplex PCR. The source study handled its data this way. Within the assay, amplification of reference gene primers was used to estimate how many nucleated cells each sample contained. To quantify the absolute abundance of each unique TCRbeta CDR3 rearrangement, sequence reads were collapsed and filtered. For each sample, productive Simpson clonality was calculated as the square root of Simpson's diversity index over productive rearrangements. Sourced from immuneACCESS, this table was stored by TCRdb with only in-frame sequences that have V and J called. A share of the clones is absent; for the studies checked, an unresolved V gene accounts for under half, and the remainder has no known explanation. The V and J calls and clone size come from that table; D and trimming were worked out from the DNA. For this sample there are approximately 130,000 clones; 75% to 90% appear just once. The ten largest account for 4.3% of the sample.

Each collaborating institution followed its own protocols to collect whole blood in K2EDTA tubes. For TCRbeta analysis, collaborators shipped samples as frozen whole blood, isolated PBMCs, or DNA extracted from either of those sample types. The CDR3 numbers 10 residues from cysteine through phenylalanine. The read is trimmed to its CDR3 DNA, 30 bases read in frame from base 1. The junction carries 11 bases between V and J, which are trimmed by 4 bases and 11 bases respectively. The germline V gene specifies SQVTM as CDR1 and ANQGSEA as CDR2. The sequence links TRBV29-1 to TRBJ1-1, with TRBD1 as a weak D call on 5 bases. The TCR sequence derives from a human donor in a cohort sampled during active COVID-19. The sequencing input was peripheral blood. The CDR3 reads as follows: CSVGGPGAFF. The DNA sequence is TGCAGCGTTGGGGGCCCTGGGGCTTTCTTT.